This TCR beta chain was recovered during a study of human T cells and chemical hapten exposure. During construction of the library, unique molecular identifiers were attached to individual cDNA molecules for quantitative, reproducible TCR counting. TCRdb fed the reads into MiXCR, producing one record per CDR3 protein. This sample contains 1 distinct CDR3 sequence. Described treatment: therapeutic diphenylcyclopropenone sensitization with weekly scalp DPC. Source: whole blood, taken before DPC sensitization or 2, 6, or about 24 weeks after (not recorded which). All receptors derive from an adult with alopecia areata. Some clones in this sample may be carry-over from other donors' samples. This table probably holds off-target reads from a library built for another chain.

This chain connects TRBV5-1 to TRBJ2-2; weak D call: TRBD1 (6 bases). Germline CDR1 and CDR2: SGHRS and YFSETQ. Trimming removed 4 bases at V and 5 bases at J, with 15 bases between. This CDR3 comprises 15 residues. CDR3 nucleotide sequence: TGCGCCAGCAGCCCCGCGAAGGGGGAAACCGGGGAGCTGTTTTTT. This encodes CASSPAKGETGELFF.